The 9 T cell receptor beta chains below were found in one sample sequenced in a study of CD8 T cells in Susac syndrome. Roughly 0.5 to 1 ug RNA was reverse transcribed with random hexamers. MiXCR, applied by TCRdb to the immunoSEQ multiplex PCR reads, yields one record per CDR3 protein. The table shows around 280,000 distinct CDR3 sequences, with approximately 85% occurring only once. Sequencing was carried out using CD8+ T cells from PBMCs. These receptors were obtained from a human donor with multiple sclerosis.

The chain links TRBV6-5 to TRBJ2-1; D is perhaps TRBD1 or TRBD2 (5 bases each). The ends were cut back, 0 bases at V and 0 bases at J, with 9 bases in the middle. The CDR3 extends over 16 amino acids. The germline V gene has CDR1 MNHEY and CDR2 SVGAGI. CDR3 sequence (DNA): TGTGCCAGCAGTTACTCAGGGGAGAGCTCCTACAATGAGCAGTTCTTC. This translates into CASSYSGESSYNEQFF.

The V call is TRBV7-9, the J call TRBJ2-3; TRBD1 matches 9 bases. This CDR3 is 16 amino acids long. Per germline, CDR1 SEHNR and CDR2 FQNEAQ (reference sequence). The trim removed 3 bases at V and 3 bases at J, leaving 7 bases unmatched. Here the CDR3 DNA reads TGTGCCAGCAGCTTGAACAGGGGGCGGATAACAGATACGCAGTATTTT. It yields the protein CASSLNRGRITDTQYF.

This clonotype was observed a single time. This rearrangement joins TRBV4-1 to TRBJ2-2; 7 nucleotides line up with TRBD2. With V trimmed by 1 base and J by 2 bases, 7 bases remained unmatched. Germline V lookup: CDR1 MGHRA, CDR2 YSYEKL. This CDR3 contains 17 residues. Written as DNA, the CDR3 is TGCGCCAGCAGCCAAGCCTCCAGCGGGGTAAACACCGGGGAGCTGTTTTTT. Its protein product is CASSQASSGVNTGELFF.

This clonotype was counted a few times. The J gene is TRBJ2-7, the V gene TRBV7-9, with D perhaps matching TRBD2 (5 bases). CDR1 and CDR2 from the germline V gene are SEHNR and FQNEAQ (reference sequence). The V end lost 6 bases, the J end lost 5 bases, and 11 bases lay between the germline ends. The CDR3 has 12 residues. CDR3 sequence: CASRSSGNEQYF. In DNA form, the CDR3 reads TGTGCCAGCAGAAGTTCGGGGAACGAGCAGTACTTC.

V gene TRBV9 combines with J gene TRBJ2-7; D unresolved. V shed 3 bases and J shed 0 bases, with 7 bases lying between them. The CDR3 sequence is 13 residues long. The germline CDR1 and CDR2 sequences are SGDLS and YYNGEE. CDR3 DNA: TGTGCCAGCAGCGACGGTAACTCCTACGAGCAGTACTTC. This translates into CASSDGNSYEQYF.

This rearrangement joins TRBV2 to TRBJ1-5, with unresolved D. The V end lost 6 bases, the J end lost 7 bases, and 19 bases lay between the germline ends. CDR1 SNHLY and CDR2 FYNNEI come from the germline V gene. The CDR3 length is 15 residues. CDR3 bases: TGTGCCAGCAGCCCTGAGATCCTTCCCAAACAGCCCCAGCATTTT. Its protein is CASSPEILPKQPQHF.

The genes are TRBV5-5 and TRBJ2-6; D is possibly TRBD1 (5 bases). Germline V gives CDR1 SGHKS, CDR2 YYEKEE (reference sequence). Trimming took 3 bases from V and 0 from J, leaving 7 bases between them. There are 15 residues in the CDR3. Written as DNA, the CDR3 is TGTGCCAGCAGCTCCACAGGCTCTGGGGCCAACGTCCTGACTTTC. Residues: CASSSTGSGANVLTF.

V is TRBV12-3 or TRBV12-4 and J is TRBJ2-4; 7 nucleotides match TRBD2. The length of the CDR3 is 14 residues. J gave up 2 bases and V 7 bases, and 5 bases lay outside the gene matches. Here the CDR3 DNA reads TGTGCCAGCACCTCGACTAGCTCCAAAAACATTCAGTACTTC. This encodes CASTSTSSKNIQYF.

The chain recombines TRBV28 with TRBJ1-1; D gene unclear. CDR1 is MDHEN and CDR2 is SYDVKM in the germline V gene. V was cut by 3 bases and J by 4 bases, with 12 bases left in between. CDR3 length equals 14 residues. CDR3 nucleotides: TGTGCCAGCAGTTTCCCTGACGGAGGCACTGAAGCTTTCTTT. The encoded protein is CASSFPDGGTEAFF.